This entry is about one TCR beta chain. What it binds is not known. In making TCR beta libraries, quantitative 5'-RACE with molecular barcodes was used. TCRdb re-analysed the 5' RACE reads in MiXCR, keeping a single row per CDR3 protein. The top ten clones hold more than 15% of a sample with roughly 200,000 distinct CDR3 sequences, 10% to 15% of them seen once. The data were taken from a study of CD8 T cells in ankylosing spondylitis. Study-level findings and limits: The study looked at matched synovial fluid samples from ankylosing spondylitis patients. Disease-linked clones were reported to be significantly enriched there. About eight highly homologous variants made up a TCR beta motif that seemed to typify ankylosing spondylitis blood. Disease-linked clones bore a CD8+ phenotype, appearing relatively rarely in peripheral blood.

Germline V gene lookup returns CDR1 MNHNS and CDR2 SASEGT. V gave up 7 bases and J gave up 3 bases, with 17 bases separating them. This CDR3 has 15 amino acids. The chain has TRBV6-1 and TRBJ2-3; possibly TRBD1 for D (6 bases). Sequencing was performed on blood, either unsorted or a sorted T cell fraction (not recorded which). The TCR originated in a male donor with ankylosing spondylitis or in good health (not recorded which). In DNA form, the CDR3 reads TGTGCCAGCAAACTCCGGGACATCAGGACAGATACGCAGTATTTT. This codes for CASKLRDIRTDTQYF.